One sample yielded the 22 T cell receptor beta chains listed below, sequenced in a study of T cells in women clearing cervical HPV infection. The protocol was immunoSEQ multiplex PCR, while the TCRdb copy is restricted to in-frame clones and leaves out a portion. Its listing shows roughly 32,000 clones. The sequencing sample was made of blood buffy coat. Receptors were obtained from a woman between 18 and 70 years old with a cervical HPV16 infection that either progressed to CIN3+ or cleared (not recorded which).

Comments on this clone: The read terminates 3 residues ahead of where the CDR3 ends, so the germline J gene completes it. The rearrangement links TRBV5-5 to TRBJ2-3, with D tentatively TRBD1 (6 bases). The CDR3 sequence is 15 residues long. Germline CDR1 reads SGHKS; CDR2 reads YYEKEE (reference sequence). Partial CDR3 DNA: TGTGCCAGCAGCTTGACCCCACAGGGTTCGGAGACG. It translates to CASSLTPQGSET. The whole CDR3 sequence is CASSLTPQGSETQYF.

The CDR3 bases that were read are TGCAGTGCTAGTGGGGCAGATCCGTTGTGGGGTTCACCC. Amino acid sequence: CSASGADPLWGSP. The CDR3 in its entirety is CSASGADPLWGSPLHF. This rearrangement joins TRBV20-1 to TRBJ1-6; weak D call: TRBD1 (5 bases). The read finishes 3 residues shy of the CDR3 end, and the germline J gene is used to complete it. The germline V gene has CDR1 DFQATT and CDR2 SNEGSKA (reference sequence). V was shortened by 3 bases and J by 9 bases, with 21 bases between the two germline ends. The length of the CDR3 is 16 residues.

Details on this clone: Read data end 3 residues before the CDR3 end; the end is taken from the germline J gene. The gene calls are TRBV6-1 and TRBJ2-2, with no clear D. V lost 4 bases, J lost 4 bases, and 10 bases lay in between. The CDR3 totals 14 residues. Germline CDR1 is MNHNS and CDR2 is SASEGT. CDR3 DNA, as far as it was read: TGTGCCAGCAGTGCAATTCGGTTCACCGGGGAG. This sequence encodes CASSAIRFTGE. The whole CDR3 reads CASSAIRFTGELFF.

Notes on this clone: The CDR3 end lies 3 residues beyond the end of the read and is filled in from the germline J gene. The chain links TRBV5-1 to TRBJ2-2; tentative D call: TRBD1 (5 bases). Trimming cost V 3 bases and J 1 base, with 7 bases left between them. Germline V gives CDR1 SGHRS, CDR2 YFSETQ. The CDR3 runs 14 residues. The CDR3 here is CASSSGQNTGELFF. CDR3 DNA, as far as it was read: TGCGCCAGCAGCTCCGGACAGAACACCGGGGAG.

Of note for this clone: Compared with germline, one end of the junction differs, possibly owing to a read error. From the germline J gene comes the end of the CDR3, since the read stops 3 residues before it. Other DNA variants within this sample encode the same CDR3. The chain has TRBV7-9 and TRBJ1-3; maybe TRBD1 (6 bases). The CDR3 sequence is 14 residues long. Germline V gene lookup returns CDR1 SEHNR and CDR2 FQNEAQ (reference sequence). The CDR3 loop reads CASSFDRSGNTIYF. The CDR3 DNA, read in part, is TGTGCCAGCAGCTTCGACAGGTCTGGAAACACG.

Points on this clone: The missing CDR3 end, 3 residues past where the read stops, is filled in from the germline J gene. V gene TRBV20-1 combines with J gene TRBJ2-1; 8 bases map to TRBD2. This CDR3 is built from 14 residues. Germline CDR1 DFQATT, CDR2 SNEGSKA (reference sequence). V gave up 5 bases and J gave up 3 bases; unmatched junction bases: 6. CDR3 residues: CSASRTSYYNEQFF. CDR3 DNA, as far as it was read: TGCAGTGCTTCCCGGACTAGCTACTACAATGAG.

Concerning this clone itself: The read finishes 3 residues shy of the CDR3 end, and the germline J gene is used to complete it. The chain has TRBV6-2 or TRBV6-3 and TRBJ1-1; D is possibly TRBD1 (5 bases). CDR3 size: 16 residues. Germline CDR1 MNHEY, CDR2 SVGEGT. V dropped 6 bases and J dropped 1 base, with 18 bases sitting between them. The CDR3 bases that were read are TGTGCCAGCAGCCCGAAAGGTGCAGGGAGGAACACTGAA. Its translation: CASSPKGAGRNTE. The full CDR3 protein is CASSPKGAGRNTEAFF.

Remarks on this clone: Read coverage stops 3 residues before the CDR3 terminus; the germline J gene supplies the remainder. This rearrangement joins TRBV18 to TRBJ1-2; D possibly corresponds to TRBD1 (5 bases). The CDR3 extends over 14 amino acids. In germline, CDR1 is KGHSH, CDR2 LQKENI. The part of the CDR3 DNA that was read is TGTGCCAGCGGGACTAGCGGGAGATCGGGCGAC. Amino acid sequence: CASGTSGRSGD. The full CDR3 is CASGTSGRSGDYTF.

As to this clone: The read is 3 residues too short to cover the CDR3 end, so that end is filled in from the germline J gene. The gene calls are TRBV27 and TRBJ2-5, with unresolved D. From germline, CDR1 is MNHEY and CDR2 SMNVEV (reference sequence). Trimming took off 6 bases at V and 1 base at J, with 15 bases between the two ends. This CDR3 has 15 amino acids. CDR3 amino acids: CASSLLSVSQETQYF. The part of the CDR3 DNA that was read is TGTGCCAGCAGCTTGCTGTCGGTCTCCCAAGAGACC.

With respect to this clone: The observed sequence ends 3 residues before the CDR3 terminus, with the missing tail filled in from the germline J gene. The chain joins TRBV5-1 to TRBJ2-3, with 9 bases identical to TRBD1. The germline gives CDR1 SGHRS, CDR2 YFSETQ. This CDR3 spans 15 amino acids. V was pared by 4 bases and J by 5 bases, with 8 bases of the junction left unmatched. The DNA read from the CDR3 is TGCGCCAGCAGCAGGGCGGGACAGGGTCAAGATACG. Translating gives CASSRAGQGQDT. The whole CDR3 protein reads CASSRAGQGQDTQYF.

A note on this clone: The read terminates 3 residues ahead of where the CDR3 ends, so the germline J gene completes it. The chain uses TRBV5-1 and TRBJ2-5, with 7 bases fitting TRBD1. The junction had 4 bases not matched to a gene; V was cut back by 5 bases and J by 3 bases. Germline assignment: CDR1 SGHRS and CDR2 YFSETQ. The CDR3 contains 13 residues. The sequenced CDR3 bases are TGCGCCAGCAGGAATACAGGGGAAGAGACC. This translates into CASRNTGEET. From start to end, the CDR3 is CASRNTGEETQYF.

A note on this clone: The read is 3 residues too short to cover the CDR3 end, so that end is filled in from the germline J gene. Distinct nucleotide sequences in the sample also encode this CDR3. The chain is built from TRBV5-1 and TRBJ1-2; 10 bases agree with TRBD1. The length of the CDR3 is 21 residues. The germline gives CDR1 SGHRS, CDR2 YFSETQ. Germline trimming cut 0 bases from V and 4 bases from J; bases unmatched to any gene: 21. Incomplete CDR3 DNA: TGCGCCAGCAGCTTGGGGATGGTGGAAAGGACAGGGGGAGTAACAAGCTATGGC. It is translated as CASSLGMVERTGGVTSYG. The CDR3 reads in full as CASSLGMVERTGGVTSYGYTF.

For this clone: The read ends 3 residues shy of where the CDR3 ends; the end is completed using the germline J gene. The V call is TRBV5-5, the J call TRBJ1-5; maybe TRBD1 (5 bases). Germline V gives CDR1 SGHKS, CDR2 YYEKEE (reference sequence). The CDR3 consists of 13 residues. With 4 bases removed from V and 5 bases from J, the gap between germline ends came to 10 bases. The CDR3 sequence is CASSQTVDQPQHF. The CDR3 bases that were read are TGTGCCAGCAGCCAGACAGTGGATCAGCCC.

As to this clone: The read finishes 3 residues shy of the CDR3 end, and the germline J gene is used to complete it. The rearrangement joins TRBV7-8 to TRBJ2-1, with a tentative D call TRBD2 (6 bases). Between the trimmed V and J ends, which lost 4 bases and 4 bases, there was a span of 17 bases. CDR1 and CDR2 from the germline V gene are SGHVS and FQNEAQ. The CDR3 consists of 16 residues. Here the CDR3 reads CASSSGKGLVYNEQFF. The sequenced CDR3 bases are TGTGCCAGCAGCTCGGGTAAGGGACTCGTATACAATGAG.

On this clone itself: The CDR3 end falls 3 residues outside the read, so it is completed with the germline J gene. The rearrangement links TRBV20-1 to TRBJ2-5; D is undetermined. The ends were cut back, 1 base at V and 5 bases at J, with 17 bases in the middle. Germline V gene lookup returns CDR1 DFQATT and CDR2 SNEGSKA (reference sequence). The length of the CDR3 is 15 residues. CDR3 protein: CSARVSSLESETQYF. The part of the CDR3 DNA that was read is TGCAGTGCTAGAGTATCATCCCTAGAATCCGAGACC.

Note on this clone: Read sequence stops 3 residues before the CDR3 end, and the germline J gene provides the missing end. The chain recombines TRBV2 with TRBJ1-4; D is unclear. In germline, CDR1 is SNHLY, CDR2 FYNNEI. The V and J ends lost 4 bases and 8 bases respectively, with 14 bases between them. CDR3 length equals 14 residues. The CDR3 loop reads CASSAQMAEEKLFF. The covered CDR3 bases are TGTGCCAGCAGTGCACAGATGGCCGAGGAAAAA.

Of note for this clone: The read falls 3 residues short of the CDR3 end, and the missing part is taken from the germline J gene. The chain is built from TRBV30 and TRBJ1-1; D is undetermined. Trimming took 0 bases from V and 4 from J, leaving 9 bases between them. CDR3 length equals 13 residues. CDR1 is GTSNPN, CDR2 SVGIG, per germline (reference sequence). CDR3 sequence reads: CAWSVSRATEAFF. The covered CDR3 bases are TGTGCCTGGAGTGTAAGTAGGGCCACTGAA.

Notes on this clone: The missing CDR3 end, 3 residues past where the read stops, is filled in from the germline J gene. The chain recombines TRBV20-1 with TRBJ2-5; TRBD2 might be the D (5 bases). V lost 1 base to trimming and J lost 1 base, with 10 bases between them. Germline CDR1 reads DFQATT; CDR2 reads SNEGSKA (reference sequence). CDR3 length equals 14 residues. Here the CDR3 reads CSARGSGAQETQYF. The sequenced CDR3 bases are TGCAGTGCTAGAGGAAGCGGTGCCCAAGAGACC.

In regard to this clone: Sequencing ends 3 residues short of the CDR3 end; the germline J gene provides the rest. The rearrangement joins TRBV20-1 to TRBJ2-7, with 10 nucleotides matching TRBD2. Germline CDR1 and CDR2: DFQATT and SNEGSKA (reference sequence). The CDR3 has 15 amino acids. J was trimmed by 3 bases and V by 1 base; bases with no gene match: 6. Partial CDR3 DNA: TGCAGTGCTAGAGCTTCTAGCGGGAGAATCTACGAG. This translates into CSARASSGRIYE. The entire CDR3 reads CSARASSGRIYEQYF.

As regards this clone: The read terminates 3 residues ahead of where the CDR3 ends, so the germline J gene completes it. The genes are TRBV20-1 and TRBJ1-5, with D maybe TRBD1 (5 bases). The V gene's germline CDR1 is DFQATT and CDR2 SNEGSKA (reference sequence). Trimming took off 3 bases at V and 5 bases at J, with 17 bases between the two ends. The CDR3 length is 15 residues. CDR3: CSASPRGRQDQPQHF. The DNA read from the CDR3 is TGCAGTGCTAGCCCCCGGGGGAGGCAGGATCAGCCC.

The DNA read from the CDR3 is TGTGCCAGCAGCTTGGGGGGCGGGGGCAGCTTCTACGAG. Its translation is CASSLGGGGSFYE. The whole CDR3 is CASSLGGGGSFYEQYF. The chain carries TRBV5-4 and TRBJ2-7, with D possibly being TRBD2 (7 bases). The read gets to within 3 residues of the CDR3 end, and the germline J gene fills in the rest. V was clipped by 0 bases and J by 3 bases, with 16 bases between them. Germline V gene data show CDR1 as SGHNT and CDR2 as YYREEE (reference sequence). The CDR3 length is 16 residues.

Comment on this clone: Read data end 3 residues before the CDR3 end; the end is taken from the germline J gene. The J gene is TRBJ2-7, the V gene TRBV30; unclear D gene. The CDR3 is 11 amino acids. Germline CDR1 GTSNPN, CDR2 SVGIG (reference sequence). Trimming pared 2 bases from V and 4 bases from J, leaving 6 bases between. Incomplete CDR3 DNA: TGTGCCTGGAGTACATCGTACGAG. Amino acids: CAWSTSYE. The entire CDR3 protein is CAWSTSYEQYF.